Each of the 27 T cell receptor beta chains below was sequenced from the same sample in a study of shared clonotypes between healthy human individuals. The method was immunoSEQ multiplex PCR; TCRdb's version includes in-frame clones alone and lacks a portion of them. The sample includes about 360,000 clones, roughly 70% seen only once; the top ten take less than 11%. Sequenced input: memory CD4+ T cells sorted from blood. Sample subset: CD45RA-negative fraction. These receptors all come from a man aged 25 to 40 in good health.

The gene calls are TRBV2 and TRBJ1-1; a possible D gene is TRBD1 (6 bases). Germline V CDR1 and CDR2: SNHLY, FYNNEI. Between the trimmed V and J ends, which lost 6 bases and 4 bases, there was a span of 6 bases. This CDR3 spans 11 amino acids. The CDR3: CASRGATEAFF. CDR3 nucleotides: TGTGCCAGCAGGGGGGCCACTGAAGCTTTCTTT.

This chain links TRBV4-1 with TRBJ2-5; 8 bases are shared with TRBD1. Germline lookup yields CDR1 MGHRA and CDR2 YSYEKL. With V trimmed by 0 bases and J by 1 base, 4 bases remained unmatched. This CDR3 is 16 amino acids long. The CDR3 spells CASSQDLTGGQETQYF. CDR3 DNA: TGCGCCAGCAGCCAAGATCTCACAGGGGGCCAAGAGACCCAGTACTTC.

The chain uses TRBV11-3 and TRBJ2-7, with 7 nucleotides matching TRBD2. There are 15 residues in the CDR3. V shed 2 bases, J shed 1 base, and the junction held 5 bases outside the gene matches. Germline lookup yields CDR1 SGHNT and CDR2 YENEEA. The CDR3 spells CASSLNAGVSYEQYF. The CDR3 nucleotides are TGTGCCAGCAGCTTAAATGCGGGAGTTTCCTACGAGCAGTACTTC.

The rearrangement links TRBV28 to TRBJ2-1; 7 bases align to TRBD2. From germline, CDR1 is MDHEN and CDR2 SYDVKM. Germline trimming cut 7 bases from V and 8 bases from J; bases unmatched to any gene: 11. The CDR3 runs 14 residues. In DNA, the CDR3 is TGTGCCAGCAAGGAGGGAGGGCCCAGGGATGAGCAGTTCTTC. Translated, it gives CASKEGGPRDEQFF.

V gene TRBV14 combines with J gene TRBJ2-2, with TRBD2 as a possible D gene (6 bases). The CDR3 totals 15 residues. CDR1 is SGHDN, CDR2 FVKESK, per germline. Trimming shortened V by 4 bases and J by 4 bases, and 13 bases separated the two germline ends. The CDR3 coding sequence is TGTGCCAGCAGCCGGATGGGAGCGGGCACCGGGGAGCTGTTTTTT. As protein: CASSRMGAGTGELFF.

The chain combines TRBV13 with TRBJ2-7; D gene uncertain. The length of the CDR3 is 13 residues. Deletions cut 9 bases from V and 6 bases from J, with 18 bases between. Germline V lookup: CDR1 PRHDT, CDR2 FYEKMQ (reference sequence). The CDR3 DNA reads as TGTGCCAGTTCCCGGACGCACAGTGGCGAGCAGTACTTC. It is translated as CASSRTHSGEQYF.

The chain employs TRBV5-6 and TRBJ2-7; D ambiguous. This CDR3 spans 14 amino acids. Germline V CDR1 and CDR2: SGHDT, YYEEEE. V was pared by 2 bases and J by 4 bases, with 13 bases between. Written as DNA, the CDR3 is TGTGCCAGCAGCTTAGTTAGTTTGGGTTACGAGCAGTACTTC. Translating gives CASSLVSLGYEQYF.

The DNA for the CDR3 is TGTGCCAGCAGCTCAGGGAGGGGTGACTGGGGCTACACCTTC. It yields the protein CASSSGRGDWGYTF. The chain is built from TRBV6-1 and TRBJ1-2; the D gene is possibly TRBD1 (5 bases). V was pared by 6 bases and J by 8 bases, with 19 bases between. Germline V gene sequence: CDR1 MNHNS, CDR2 SASEGT. The CDR3 consists of 14 residues.

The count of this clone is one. Here the CDR3 reads CATKAPGGPTDTQYF. The CDR3 nucleotides read TGTGCCACCAAAGCCCCCGGAGGGCCCACAGATACGCAGTATTTT. The chain recombines TRBV19 with TRBJ2-3; tentative D call: TRBD2 (6 bases). Germline V gene sequence: CDR1 LNHDA, CDR2 SQIVND (reference sequence). The CDR3 runs to 15 residues. The V gene lost 10 bases and the J gene lost 2 bases, with 19 bases spanning the gap.

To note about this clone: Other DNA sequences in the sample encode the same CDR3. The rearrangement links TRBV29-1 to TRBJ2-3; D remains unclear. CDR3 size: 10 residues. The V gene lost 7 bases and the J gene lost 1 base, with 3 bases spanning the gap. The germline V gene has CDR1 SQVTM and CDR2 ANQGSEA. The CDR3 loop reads CSGRTDTQYF. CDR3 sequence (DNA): TGCAGCGGACGCACAGATACGCAGTATTTT.

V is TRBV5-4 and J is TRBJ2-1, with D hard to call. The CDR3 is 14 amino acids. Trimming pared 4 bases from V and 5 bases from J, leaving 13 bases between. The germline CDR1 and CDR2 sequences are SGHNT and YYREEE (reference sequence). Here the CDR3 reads CASSKHDKHNEQFF. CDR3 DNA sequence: TGTGCCAGCAGCAAGCACGACAAGCACAATGAGCAGTTCTTC.

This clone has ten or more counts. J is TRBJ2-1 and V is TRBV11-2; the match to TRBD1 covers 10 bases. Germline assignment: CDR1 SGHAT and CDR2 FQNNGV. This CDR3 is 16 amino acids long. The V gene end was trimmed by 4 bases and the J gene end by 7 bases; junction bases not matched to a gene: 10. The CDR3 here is CASSYPYRTGGNEQFF. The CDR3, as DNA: TGTGCCAGCAGCTACCCATATCGGACAGGGGGTAATGAGCAGTTCTTC. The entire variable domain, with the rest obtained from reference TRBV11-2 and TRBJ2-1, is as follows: EAGVAQSPRYKIIEKRQSVAFWCNPISGHATLYWYQQILGQGPKLLIQFQNNGVVDDSQLPKDRFSAERLKGVDSTLKIQPAKLEDSAVYLCASSYPYRTGGNEQFFGPGTRLTVL.

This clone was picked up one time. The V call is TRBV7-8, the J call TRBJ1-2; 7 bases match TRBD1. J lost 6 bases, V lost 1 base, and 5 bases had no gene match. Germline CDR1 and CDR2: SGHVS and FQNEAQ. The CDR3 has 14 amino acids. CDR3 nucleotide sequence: TGTGCCAGCAGCTTAGGAGTAGGGGGCGATGGCTACACCTTC. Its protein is CASSLGVGGDGYTF.

For the CDR3, the DNA is TGCGCCAGCAGCCAAGTCTCTAGCGGGGTCAACAATGAGCAGTTCTTC. This sequence encodes CASSQVSSGVNNEQFF. This sequence joins TRBV4-1 and TRBJ2-1; TRBD2 matches 9 bases. With 1 base clipped from V and 5 bases from J, the junction kept 6 bases outside the gene matches. CDR3 size: 16 residues. The germline CDR1 and CDR2 sequences are MGHRA and YSYEKL.

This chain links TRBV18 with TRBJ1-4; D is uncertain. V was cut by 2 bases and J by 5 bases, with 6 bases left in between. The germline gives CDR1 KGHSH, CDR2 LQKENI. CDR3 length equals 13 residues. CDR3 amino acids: CASSPARNEKLFF. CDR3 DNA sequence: TGTGCCAGCTCACCAGCCAGAAATGAAAAACTGTTTTTT. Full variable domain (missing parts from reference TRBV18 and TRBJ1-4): NAGVMQNPRHLVRRRGQEARLRCSPMKGHSHVYWYRQLPEEGLKFMVYLQKENIIDESGMPKERFSAEFPKEGPSILRIQQVVRGDSAAYFCASSPARNEKLFFGSGTQLSVL.

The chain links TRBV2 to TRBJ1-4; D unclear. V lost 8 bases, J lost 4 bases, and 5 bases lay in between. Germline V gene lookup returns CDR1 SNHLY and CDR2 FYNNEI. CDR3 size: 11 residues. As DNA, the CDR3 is TGTGCCAGCGGGGTTAATGAAAAACTGTTTTTT. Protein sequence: CASGVNEKLFF. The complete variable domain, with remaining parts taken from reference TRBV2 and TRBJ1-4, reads EPEVTQTPSHQVTQMGQEVILRCVPISNHLYFYWYRQILGQKVEFLVSFYNNEISEKSEIFDDQFSVERPDGSNFTLKIRSTKLEDSAMYFCASGVNEKLFFGSGTQLSVL.

CDR3 in DNA: TGTGCCAGCAGTTCGGGGCAGAGCCAAGAGACCCAGTACTTC. This codes for CASSSGQSQETQYF. The chain combines TRBV28 with TRBJ2-5; D could derive from TRBD1 or TRBD2 (5 bases each). From germline, CDR1 is MDHEN and CDR2 SYDVKM. The ends were cut back, 4 bases at V and 1 base at J, with 10 bases in the middle. The CDR3 sequence is 14 residues long.

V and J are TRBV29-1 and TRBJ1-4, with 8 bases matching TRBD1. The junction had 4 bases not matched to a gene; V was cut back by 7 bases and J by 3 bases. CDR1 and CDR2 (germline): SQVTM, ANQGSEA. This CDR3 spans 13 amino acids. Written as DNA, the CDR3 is TGCAGCGCCCAGGGGGCTGCTAATGAAAAACTGTTTTTT. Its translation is CSAQGAANEKLFF.

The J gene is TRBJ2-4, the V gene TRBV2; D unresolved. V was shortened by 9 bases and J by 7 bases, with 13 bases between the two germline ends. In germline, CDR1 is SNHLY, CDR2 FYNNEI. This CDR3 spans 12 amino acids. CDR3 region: CASALSANIQYF. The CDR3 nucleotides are TGTGCCAGTGCCCTTTCAGCGAACATTCAGTACTTC.

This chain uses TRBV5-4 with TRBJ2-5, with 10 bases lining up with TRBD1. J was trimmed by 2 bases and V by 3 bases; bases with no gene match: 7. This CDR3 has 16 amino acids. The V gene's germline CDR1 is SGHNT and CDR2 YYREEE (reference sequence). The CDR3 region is CASSSGTGEGQETQYF. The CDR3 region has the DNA TGTGCCAGCAGCTCTGGGACAGGGGAGGGTCAAGAGACCCAGTACTTC.

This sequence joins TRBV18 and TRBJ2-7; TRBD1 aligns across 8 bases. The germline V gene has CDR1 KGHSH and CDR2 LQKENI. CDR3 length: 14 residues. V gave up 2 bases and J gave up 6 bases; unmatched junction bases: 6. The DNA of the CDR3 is TGTGCCAGCTCACCAAATCACAGGGGGAGCGAGCAGTACTTC. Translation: CASSPNHRGSEQYF. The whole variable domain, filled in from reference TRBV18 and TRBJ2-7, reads NAGVMQNPRHLVRRRGQEARLRCSPMKGHSHVYWYRQLPEEGLKFMVYLQKENIIDESGMPKERFSAEFPKEGPSILRIQQVVRGDSAAYFCASSPNHRGSEQYFGPGTRLTVT.

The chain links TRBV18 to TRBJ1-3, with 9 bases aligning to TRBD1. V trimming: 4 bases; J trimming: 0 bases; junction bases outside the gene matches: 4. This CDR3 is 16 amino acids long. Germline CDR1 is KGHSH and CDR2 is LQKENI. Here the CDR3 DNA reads TGTGCCAGCTCACAAGGACAGGGGAACTCTGGAAACACCATATATTTT. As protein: CASSQGQGNSGNTIYF. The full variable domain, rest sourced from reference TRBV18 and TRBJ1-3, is NAGVMQNPRHLVRRRGQEARLRCSPMKGHSHVYWYRQLPEEGLKFMVYLQKENIIDESGMPKERFSAEFPKEGPSILRIQQVVRGDSAAYFCASSQGQGNSGNTIYFGEGSWLTVV.

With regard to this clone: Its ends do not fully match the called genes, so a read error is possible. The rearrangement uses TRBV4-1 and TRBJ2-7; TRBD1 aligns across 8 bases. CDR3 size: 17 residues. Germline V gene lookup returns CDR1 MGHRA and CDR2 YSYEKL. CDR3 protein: CASSQDMGRGQSYDQYF. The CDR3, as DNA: TGCGCCAGCAGCCAAGATATGGGCAGGGGGCAGTCCTACGATCAGTACTTC.

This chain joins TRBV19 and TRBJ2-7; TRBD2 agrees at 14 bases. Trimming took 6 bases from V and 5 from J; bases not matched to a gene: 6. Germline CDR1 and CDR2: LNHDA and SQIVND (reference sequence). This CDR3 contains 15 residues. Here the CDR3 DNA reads TGTGCCAGTAGCCGAGGACTAGCGGGAGGCCACGAGCAGTACTTC. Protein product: CASSRGLAGGHEQYF.

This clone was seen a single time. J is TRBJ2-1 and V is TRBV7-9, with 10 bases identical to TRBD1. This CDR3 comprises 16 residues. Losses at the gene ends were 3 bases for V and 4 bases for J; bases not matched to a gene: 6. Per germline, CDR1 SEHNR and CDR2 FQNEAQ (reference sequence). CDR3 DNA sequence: TGTGCCAGCAGCTTCCGGACAGGGGGTAGTTACAATGAGCAGTTCTTC. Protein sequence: CASSFRTGGSYNEQFF.

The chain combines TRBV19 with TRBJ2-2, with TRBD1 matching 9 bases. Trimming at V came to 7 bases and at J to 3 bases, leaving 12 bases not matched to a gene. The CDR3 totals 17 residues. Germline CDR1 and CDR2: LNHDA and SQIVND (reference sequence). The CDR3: CASTKSFGTGYTGELFF. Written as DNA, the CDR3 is TGTGCCAGTACCAAATCCTTCGGGACAGGGTACACCGGGGAGCTGTTTTTT. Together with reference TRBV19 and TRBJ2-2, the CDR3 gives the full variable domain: DGGITQSPKYLFRKEGQNVTLSCEQNLNHDAMYWYRQDPGQGLRLIYYSQIVNDFQKGDIAEGYSVSREKKESFPLTVTSAQKNPTAFYLCASTKSFGTGYTGELFFGEGSRLTVL.

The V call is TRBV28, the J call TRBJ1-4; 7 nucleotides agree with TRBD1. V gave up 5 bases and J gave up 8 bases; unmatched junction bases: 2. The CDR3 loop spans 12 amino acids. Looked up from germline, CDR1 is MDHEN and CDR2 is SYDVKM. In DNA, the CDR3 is TGTGCCAGCAGTCAGGGGGGCGAAAAACTGTTTTTT. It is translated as CASSQGGEKLFF.